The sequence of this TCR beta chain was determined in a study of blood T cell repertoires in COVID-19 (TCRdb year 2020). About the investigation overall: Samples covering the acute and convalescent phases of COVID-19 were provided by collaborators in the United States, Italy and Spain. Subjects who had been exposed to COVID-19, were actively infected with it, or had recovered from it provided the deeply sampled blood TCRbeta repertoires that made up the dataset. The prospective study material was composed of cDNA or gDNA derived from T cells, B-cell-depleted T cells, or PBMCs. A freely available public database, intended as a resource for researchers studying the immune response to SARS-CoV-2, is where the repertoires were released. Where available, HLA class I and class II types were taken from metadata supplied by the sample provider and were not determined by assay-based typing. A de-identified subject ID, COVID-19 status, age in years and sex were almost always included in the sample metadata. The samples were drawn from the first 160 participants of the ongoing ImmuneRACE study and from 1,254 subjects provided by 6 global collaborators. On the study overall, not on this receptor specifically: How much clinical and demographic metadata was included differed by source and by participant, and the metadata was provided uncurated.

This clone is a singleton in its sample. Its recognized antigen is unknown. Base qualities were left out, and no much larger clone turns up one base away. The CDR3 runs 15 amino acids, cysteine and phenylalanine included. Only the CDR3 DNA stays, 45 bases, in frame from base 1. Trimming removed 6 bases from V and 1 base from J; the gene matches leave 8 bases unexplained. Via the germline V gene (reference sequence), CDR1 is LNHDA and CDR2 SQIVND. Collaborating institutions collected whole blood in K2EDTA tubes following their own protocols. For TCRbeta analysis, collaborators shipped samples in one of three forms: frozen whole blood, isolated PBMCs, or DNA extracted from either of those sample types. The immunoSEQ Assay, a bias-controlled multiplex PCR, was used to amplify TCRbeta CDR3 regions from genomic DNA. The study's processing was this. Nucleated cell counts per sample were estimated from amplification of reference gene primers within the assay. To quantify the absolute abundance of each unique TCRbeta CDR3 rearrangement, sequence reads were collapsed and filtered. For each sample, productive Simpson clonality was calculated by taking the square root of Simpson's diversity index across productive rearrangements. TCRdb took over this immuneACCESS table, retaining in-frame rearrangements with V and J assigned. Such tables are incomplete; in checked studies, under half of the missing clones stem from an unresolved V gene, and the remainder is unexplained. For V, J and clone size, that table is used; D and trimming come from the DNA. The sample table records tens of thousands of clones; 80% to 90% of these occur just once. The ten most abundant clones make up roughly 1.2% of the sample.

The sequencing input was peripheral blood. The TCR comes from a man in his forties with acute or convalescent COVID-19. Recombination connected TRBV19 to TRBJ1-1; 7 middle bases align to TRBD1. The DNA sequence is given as TGTGCCAGTAGAACTTCGGACAGGACGAACACTGAAGCTTTCTTT. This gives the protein CASRTSDRTNTEAFF.